This T cell receptor (beta chain) was sequenced for a study of human T cells and chemical hapten exposure. The time point: pre-sensitization, week 0. Stated treatment: therapeutic diphenylcyclopropenone sensitization with weekly scalp DPC. Per germline, CDR1 DFQATT and CDR2 SNEGSKA (reference sequence). Trimming cost V 5 bases and J 8 bases, with 12 bases left between them. The CDR3 sequence is 11 residues long. TCRdb used MiXCR to reprocess the RACE reads, holding one entry per CDR3 protein. Here the sample spans about 110,000 distinct CDR3 sequences, about 12% being singletons. Here the sequenced sample was whole blood, taken in connection with sensitization to the hapten diphenylcyclopropenone (DPC). This TCR was sampled from a woman aged 45-59 years with alopecia areata. Some clones in this sample may be carry-over from other donors' samples. This rearrangement joins TRBV20-1 to TRBJ1-2; D uncertain. CDR3 sequence reads: CSASPTTGYTF. CDR3 nucleotides: TGCAGTGCTTCTCCTACGACCGGCTACACCTTC.